The source of this T cell receptor (beta chain) is a study of cytomegalovirus exposure and HLA in healthy donors. Study-level background: Caucasian-associated ancestry cluster membership applied to under 85% of approximately 400 genotyped donors.

This CDR3 has 14 amino acids. With 5 bases removed from V and 0 bases from J, the gap between germline ends came to 8 bases. The V gene's germline CDR1 is ENHRY and CDR2 SYGVKD. PCR amplification relied on 60 Vbeta primers (plus 13 Jbeta primers). TCRdb's copy holds only in-frame clones and misses some; the assay was immunoSEQ multiplex PCR. The data show about 130,000 clones, 80% seen once. The donors were healthy bone marrow donors. Each donor was nominally healthy when sampled (though unrecorded immune exposures were likely). The genes are TRBV10-3 and TRBJ1-3; D call uncertain. Sequenced sample: PBMCs. The sequence was obtained from a man aged 40-49 years in good health and CMV-seronegative. The CDR3 nucleotides are TGTGCCATCAGTTACAGCAACTCTGGAAACACCATATATTTT. Amino acids: CAISYSNSGNTIYF.